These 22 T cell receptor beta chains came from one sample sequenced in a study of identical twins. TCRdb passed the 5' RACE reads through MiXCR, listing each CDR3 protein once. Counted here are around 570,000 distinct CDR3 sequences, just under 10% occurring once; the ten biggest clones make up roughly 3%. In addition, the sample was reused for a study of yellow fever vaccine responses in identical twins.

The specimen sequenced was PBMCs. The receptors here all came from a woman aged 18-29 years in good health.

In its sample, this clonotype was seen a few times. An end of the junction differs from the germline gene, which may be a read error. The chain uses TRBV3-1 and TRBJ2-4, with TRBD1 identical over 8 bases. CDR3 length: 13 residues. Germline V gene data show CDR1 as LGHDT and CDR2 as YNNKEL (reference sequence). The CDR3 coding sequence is TGTGCCAGCAGCGAAATAACTCAGGGACAGGTTGTCTTC. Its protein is CASSEITQGQVVF. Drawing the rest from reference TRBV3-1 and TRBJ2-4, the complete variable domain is DTAVSQTPKYLVTQMGNDKSIKCEQNLGHDTMYWYKQDSKKFLKIMFSYNNKELIINETVPNRFSPKSPDKAHLNLHINSLELGDSAVYFCASSEITQGQVVFGAGTRLSVL.

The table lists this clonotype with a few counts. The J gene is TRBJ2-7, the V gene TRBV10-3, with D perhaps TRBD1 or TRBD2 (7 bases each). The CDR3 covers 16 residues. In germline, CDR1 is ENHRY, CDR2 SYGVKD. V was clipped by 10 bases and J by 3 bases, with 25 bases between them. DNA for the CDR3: TGTGCCACCGGAGGGGGGGCAGGGGGGCTTGACTACGAGCAGTACTTC. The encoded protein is CATGGGAGGLDYEQYF.

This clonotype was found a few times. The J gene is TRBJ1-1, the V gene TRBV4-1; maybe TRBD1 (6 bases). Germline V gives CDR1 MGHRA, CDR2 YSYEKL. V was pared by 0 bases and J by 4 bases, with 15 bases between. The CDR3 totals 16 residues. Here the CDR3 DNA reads TGCGCCAGCAGCCAAGAGGGAAGGGGGAGTCGCACTGAAGCTTTCTTT. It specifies CASSQEGRGSRTEAFF.

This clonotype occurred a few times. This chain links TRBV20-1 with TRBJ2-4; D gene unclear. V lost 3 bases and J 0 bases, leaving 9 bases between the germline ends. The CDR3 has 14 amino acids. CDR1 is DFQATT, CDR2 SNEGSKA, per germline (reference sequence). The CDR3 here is CSASLGLAKNIQYF. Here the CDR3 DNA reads TGCAGTGCTAGTCTCGGATTAGCCAAAAACATTCAGTACTTC.

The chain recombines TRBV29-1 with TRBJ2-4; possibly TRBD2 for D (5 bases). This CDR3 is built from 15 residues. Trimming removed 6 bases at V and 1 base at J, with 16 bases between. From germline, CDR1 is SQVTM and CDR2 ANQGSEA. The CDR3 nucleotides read TGCAGCGTCGTATTGTTTTCGGGGGCCAAAAACATTCAGTACTTC. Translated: CSVVLFSGAKNIQYF.

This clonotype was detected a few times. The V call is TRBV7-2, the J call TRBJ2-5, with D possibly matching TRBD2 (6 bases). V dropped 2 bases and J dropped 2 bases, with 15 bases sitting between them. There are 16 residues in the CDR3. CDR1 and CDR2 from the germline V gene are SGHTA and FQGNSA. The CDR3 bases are TGTGCCAGCAGCTTAAGCGGGCCACCCCATCAAGAGACCCAGTACTTC. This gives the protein CASSLSGPPHQETQYF. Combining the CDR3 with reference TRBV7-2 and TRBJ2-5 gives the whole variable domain GAGVSQSPSNKVTEKGKDVELRCDPISGHTALYWYRQSLGQGLEFLIYFQGNSAPDKSGLPSDRFSAERTGGSVSTLTIQRTQQEDSAVYLCASSLSGPPHQETQYFGPGTRLLVL.

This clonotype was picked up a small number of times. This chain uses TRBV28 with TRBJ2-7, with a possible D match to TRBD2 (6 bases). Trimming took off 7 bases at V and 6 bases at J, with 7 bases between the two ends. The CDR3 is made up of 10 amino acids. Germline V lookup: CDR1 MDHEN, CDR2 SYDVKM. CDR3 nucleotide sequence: TGTGCCAGCATGGAGGGCGAGCAGTACTTC. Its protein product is CASMEGEQYF.

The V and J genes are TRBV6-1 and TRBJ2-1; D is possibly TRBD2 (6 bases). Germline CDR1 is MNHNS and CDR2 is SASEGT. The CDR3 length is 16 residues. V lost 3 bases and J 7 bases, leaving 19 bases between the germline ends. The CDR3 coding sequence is TGTGCCAGCAGTGACCCAGCGCTAGCGAGACGGAATGAGCAGTTCTTC. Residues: CASSDPALARRNEQFF.

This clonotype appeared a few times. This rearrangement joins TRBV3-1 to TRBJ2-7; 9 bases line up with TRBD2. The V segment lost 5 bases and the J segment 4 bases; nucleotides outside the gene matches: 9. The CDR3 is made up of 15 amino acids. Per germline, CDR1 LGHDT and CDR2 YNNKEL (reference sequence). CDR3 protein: CASSELAGKGYEQYF. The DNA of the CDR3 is TGTGCCAGCAGCGAGCTAGCGGGGAAAGGTTACGAGCAGTACTTC.

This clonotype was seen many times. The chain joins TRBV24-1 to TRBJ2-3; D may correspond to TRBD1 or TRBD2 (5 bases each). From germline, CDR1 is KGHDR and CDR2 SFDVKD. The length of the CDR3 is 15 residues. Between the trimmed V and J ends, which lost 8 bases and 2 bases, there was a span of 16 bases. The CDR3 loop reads CATNEGTLDTDTQYF. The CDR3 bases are TGTGCCACCAATGAGGGGACCCTAGACACAGATACGCAGTATTTT.

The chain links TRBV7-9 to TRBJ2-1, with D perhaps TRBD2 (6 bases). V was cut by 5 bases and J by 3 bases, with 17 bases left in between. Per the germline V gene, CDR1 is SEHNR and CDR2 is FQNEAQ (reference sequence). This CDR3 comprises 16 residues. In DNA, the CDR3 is TGTGCCAGCAGCCTGACCGGGACTCCCGACTACAATGAGCAGTTCTTC. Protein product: CASSLTGTPDYNEQFF.

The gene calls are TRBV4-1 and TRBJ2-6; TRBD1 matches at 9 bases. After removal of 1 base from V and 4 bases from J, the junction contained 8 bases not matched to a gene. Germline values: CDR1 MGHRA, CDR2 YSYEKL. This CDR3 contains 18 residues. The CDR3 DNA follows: TGCGCCAGCAGCCAAGTTCCCGGGACAGGGACCGGGGCCAACGTCCTGACTTTC. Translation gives CASSQVPGTGTGANVLTF.

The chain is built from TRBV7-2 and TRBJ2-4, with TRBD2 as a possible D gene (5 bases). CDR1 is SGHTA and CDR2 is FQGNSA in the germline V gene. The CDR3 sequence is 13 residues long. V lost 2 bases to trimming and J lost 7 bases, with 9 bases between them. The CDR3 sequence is CASSLWGANIQYF. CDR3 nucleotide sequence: TGTGCCAGCAGCTTATGGGGAGCTAACATTCAGTACTTC.

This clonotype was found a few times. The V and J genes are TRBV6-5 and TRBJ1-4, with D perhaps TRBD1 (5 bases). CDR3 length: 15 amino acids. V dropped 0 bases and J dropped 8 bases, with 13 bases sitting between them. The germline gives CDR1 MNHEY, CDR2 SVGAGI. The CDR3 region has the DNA TGTGCCAGCAGTTACTCGAGAGGGGTGCGGGAAAAACTGTTTTTT. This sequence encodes CASSYSRGVREKLFF.

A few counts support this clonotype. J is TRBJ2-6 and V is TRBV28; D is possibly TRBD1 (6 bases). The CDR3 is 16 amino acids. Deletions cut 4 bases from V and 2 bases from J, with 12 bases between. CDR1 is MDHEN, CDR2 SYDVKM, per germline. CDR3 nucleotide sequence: TGTGCCAGCAGTTGGGACATCCCTACTGGGGCCAACGTCCTGACTTTC. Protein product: CASSWDIPTGANVLTF.

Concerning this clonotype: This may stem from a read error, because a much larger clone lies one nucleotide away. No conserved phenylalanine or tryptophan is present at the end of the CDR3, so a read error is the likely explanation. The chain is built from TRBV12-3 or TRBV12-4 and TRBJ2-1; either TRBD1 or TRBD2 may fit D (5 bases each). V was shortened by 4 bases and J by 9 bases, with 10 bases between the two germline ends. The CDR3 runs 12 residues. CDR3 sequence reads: CASSSWDVEQFL. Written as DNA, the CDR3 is TGTGCCAGCAGTTCCTGGGACGTTGAGCAGTTCCTC.

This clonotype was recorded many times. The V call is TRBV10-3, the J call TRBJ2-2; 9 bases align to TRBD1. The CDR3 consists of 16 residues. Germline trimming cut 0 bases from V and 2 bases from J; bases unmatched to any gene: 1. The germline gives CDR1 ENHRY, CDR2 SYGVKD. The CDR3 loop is CAISESTGGNTGELFF. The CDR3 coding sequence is TGTGCCATCAGTGAGTCGACAGGGGGTAACACCGGGGAGCTGTTTTTT.

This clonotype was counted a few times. CDR3 protein: CASSSPSAGGYEQYF. The DNA for the CDR3 is TGTGCCAGCAGCTCACCTAGCGCGGGGGGGTACGAGCAGTACTTC. V gene TRBV5-5 combines with J gene TRBJ2-7, with 9 bases lining up with TRBD2. The CDR3 contains 15 residues. With 3 bases clipped from V and 4 bases from J, the junction kept 8 bases outside the gene matches. Germline V CDR1 and CDR2: SGHKS, YYEKEE (reference sequence).

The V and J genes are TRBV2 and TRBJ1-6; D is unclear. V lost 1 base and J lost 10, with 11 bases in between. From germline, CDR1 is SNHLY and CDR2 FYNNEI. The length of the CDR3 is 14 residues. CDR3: CASSEGGSRSPLHF. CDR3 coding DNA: TGTGCCAGCAGTGAAGGGGGTAGTAGGTCACCCCTCCACTTT.

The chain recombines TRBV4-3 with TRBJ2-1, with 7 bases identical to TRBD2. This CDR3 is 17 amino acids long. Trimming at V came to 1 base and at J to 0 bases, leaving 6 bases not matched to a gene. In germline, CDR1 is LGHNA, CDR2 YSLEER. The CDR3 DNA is TGCGCCAGCAGCCAAGTTCTGGGGGGGAGCTCCTACAATGAGCAGTTCTTC. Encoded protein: CASSQVLGGSSYNEQFF.

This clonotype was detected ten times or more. CDR3 sequence (DNA): TGCGCCAGCAGCCCGACTAGCGGGAGGATTTATGAGCAGTTCTTC. This encodes CASSPTSGRIYEQFF. The chain combines TRBV4-3 with TRBJ2-1, with 13 bases identical to TRBD2. After removal of 4 bases from V and 8 bases from J, the junction contained 5 bases not matched to a gene. CDR3 length equals 15 residues. Germline V gives CDR1 LGHNA, CDR2 YSLEER.

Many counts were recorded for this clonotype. The CDR3 DNA sequence: TGTGCCATCAGAGGGACCAGAACTTACGAGCAGTACTTC. This translates into CAIRGTRTYEQYF. The chain carries TRBV10-3 and TRBJ2-7; D might be TRBD1 or TRBD2, each matching 5 bases. The V and J ends lost 6 bases and 4 bases respectively, with 13 bases between them. This CDR3 spans 13 amino acids. Germline CDR1 reads ENHRY; CDR2 reads SYGVKD.